The source of this TCR beta chain is a study of OX40 agonist ivuxolimab in advanced cancers. For the study at large: A male proportion of approximately 80% was recorded, with mean age 60 years and range about 20 to 79.

This clone has a single count. Profiled with immunoSEQ multiplex PCR; TCRdb holds only in-frame clones, not every one. Here the sample spans some 99,000 clones, around 94% being singletons. CDR1 is LGHNA and CDR2 is YSLEER in the germline V gene. The CDR3 contains 16 residues. J lost 5 bases, V lost 2 bases, and 10 bases had no gene match. This TCR derives from an adult with an advanced solid tumor such as melanoma, head and neck, liver or kidney cancer. The chain joins TRBV4-3 to TRBJ2-5; 8 nucleotides match TRBD1. Sequenced material: CD4+ or CD8+ T cells sorted from blood, taken in a trial of the OX40 agonist ivuxolimab. CDR3 sequence reads: CASSQQDRGGAETQYF. DNA of the CDR3: TGCGCCAGCAGCCAACAAGACAGGGGCGGGGCGGAGACCCAGTACTTC.